This TCR beta chain was retrieved from a study of technical replicates of blood from several donors. V lost 0 bases and J lost 8; bases outside the gene matches: 4. This CDR3 has 14 residues. CDR1 is SGHRS and CDR2 is YFSETQ in the germline V gene. The method was immunoSEQ multiplex PCR; TCRdb's version includes in-frame clones alone and lacks a portion of them. The data show about 88,000 clones, with about 94% seen just once and more than 0.2% held by the top ten. This sequence was found in a human donor in good health. The chain combines TRBV5-1 with TRBJ1-4; 7 bases agree with TRBD1. Sequenced input: T cells isolated from PBMCs. CDR3 residues: CASSLEGAAEKLFF. The CDR3 DNA is TGCGCCAGCAGCTTGGAGGGGGCAGCGGAAAAACTGTTTTTT.